What follows are 17 T cell receptor beta chains derived from one specimen sequenced in a study of blood T cell repertoires in COVID-19. Sequencing was performed with immunoSEQ multiplex PCR; in TCRdb, only in-frame clones are kept and a portion is missing. The sample carries about 20,000 clones, approximately 93% recorded once. Sequenced: peripheral blood. Receptor source: a woman aged 45 to 65 with active COVID-19.

This chain connects TRBV4-2 to TRBJ2-2; perhaps TRBD2 as D (7 bases). This CDR3 is built from 19 residues. CDR1 LGHNA and CDR2 YNFKEQ come from the germline V gene. V was pared by 2 bases and J by 3 bases, with 22 bases between. The CDR3 nucleotides are TGTGCCAGCAGCCAATGGTATGGTTCGGGGGGCCTGGACACCGGGGAGCTGTTTTTT. As protein: CASSQWYGSGGLDTGELFF.

This clone was seen once. J is TRBJ2-7 and V is TRBV5-1; 12 nucleotides agree with TRBD1. Germline values: CDR1 SGHRS, CDR2 YFSETQ. The CDR3 is made up of 14 amino acids. V was pared by 4 bases and J by 5 bases, with 4 bases of the junction left unmatched. CDR3 loop: CASSEGQGAHEQYF. CDR3 DNA: TGCGCCAGCAGCGAGGGACAGGGGGCCCACGAGCAGTACTTC.

The V and J genes are TRBV5-4 and TRBJ1-2; perhaps TRBD1 as D (6 bases). The V end was cut by 4 bases, the J end by 6 bases, with 16 bases between. In germline, CDR1 is SGHNT, CDR2 YYREEE (reference sequence). The CDR3 covers 14 residues. CDR3 region: CASSKTQGADGYTF. CDR3 sequence (DNA): TGTGCCAGCAGCAAAACACAGGGAGCTGATGGCTACACCTTC. Filled out from reference TRBV5-4 and TRBJ1-2, the complete variable domain reads ETGVTQSPTHLIKTRGQQVTLRCSSQSGHNTVSWYQQALGQGPQFIFQYYREEENGRGNFPPRFSGLQFPNYSSELNVNALELDDSALYLCASSKTQGADGYTFGSGTRLTVV.

The chain couples TRBV28 to TRBJ2-2; TRBD2 agrees at 9 bases. Germline V gene lookup returns CDR1 MDHEN and CDR2 SYDVKM. With V trimmed by 3 bases and J by 8 bases, 10 bases remained unmatched. The length of the CDR3 is 16 residues. The CDR3 reads CASSLASGNPLGELFF. The CDR3 DNA follows: TGTGCCAGCAGTTTGGCTAGCGGGAACCCCCTGGGGGAGCTGTTTTTT.

This chain connects TRBV30 to TRBJ2-1; TRBD2 might be the D (6 bases). The V gene's germline CDR1 is GTSNPN and CDR2 SVGIG (reference sequence). Trimming pared 0 bases from V and 2 bases from J, leaving 20 bases between. The CDR3 totals 18 residues. The CDR3 DNA is TGTGCCTGGAGTGTACCCGCCGGAGGGGTGAGCCCCTACAATGAGCAGTTCTTC. This translates into CAWSVPAGGVSPYNEQFF.

This clone appeared once. This chain links TRBV28 with TRBJ1-2, with 12 nucleotides matching TRBD1. CDR3 size: 13 residues. After removal of 7 bases from V and 7 bases from J, the junction contained 4 bases not matched to a gene. Per the germline V gene, CDR1 is MDHEN and CDR2 is SYDVKM. CDR3 protein: CASTPGQGAGYTF. The CDR3, as DNA: TGTGCCAGCACTCCGGGACAGGGGGCTGGCTACACCTTC.

The DNA for the CDR3 is TGCGCCAGCAGCGAACCGGGTCTATATTCACCCCTCCACTTT. This translates into CASSEPGLYSPLHF. The V and J genes are TRBV5-1 and TRBJ1-6; D not resolved. V shed 4 bases and J shed 8 bases, with 13 bases lying between them. The germline V gene encodes CDR1 SGHRS and CDR2 YFSETQ. The CDR3 is made up of 14 amino acids.

The chain is built from TRBV19 and TRBJ2-7, with TRBD1 matching 10 bases. The CDR3 has 15 amino acids. With V trimmed by 6 bases and J by 4 bases, 9 bases remained unmatched. In germline, CDR1 is LNHDA, CDR2 SQIVND (reference sequence). CDR3 DNA: TGTGCCAGTAGGATTCAACGGGACAGGGGTTACGAGCAGTACTTC. Translating gives CASRIQRDRGYEQYF.

The rearrangement joins TRBV29-1 to TRBJ2-1; 7 nucleotides agree with TRBD2. Germline CDR1 reads SQVTM; CDR2 reads ANQGSEA. With 8 bases clipped from V and 8 bases from J, the junction kept 21 bases outside the gene matches. CDR3 length: 16 amino acids. CDR3 amino acids: CSPSPTSRGRAHEQFF. The DNA for the CDR3 is TGCAGCCCATCACCAACTTCTCGCGGGAGAGCCCATGAGCAGTTCTTC.

This clone was recorded once. This chain uses TRBV7-4 with TRBJ2-7; TRBD1 matches 10 bases. Looked up from germline, CDR1 is SGHVT and CDR2 is SQSDAQ. V lost 4 bases and J lost 1; bases outside the gene matches: 4. The CDR3 has 15 amino acids. The CDR3 bases are TGTGCCAGCAGCTGGCGACAGGGGGCTTCCTACGAGCAGTACTTC. Translating it yields CASSWRQGASYEQYF.

The chain carries TRBV28 and TRBJ2-5, with D hard to call. The CDR3 length is 13 residues. Germline values: CDR1 MDHEN, CDR2 SYDVKM. Trimming pared 4 bases from V and 2 bases from J, leaving 8 bases between. The CDR3: CASSSPNQETQYF. CDR3 sequence (DNA): TGTGCCAGCAGTTCCCCCAATCAAGAGACCCAGTACTTC.

The chain recombines TRBV10-1 with TRBJ2-1; D might be TRBD2 (6 bases). CDR1 and CDR2 from the germline V gene are WNHNN and SYGVQD (reference sequence). V was trimmed by 1 base and J by 2 bases, leaving 12 bases between them. The length of the CDR3 is 16 residues. CDR3 in DNA: TGCGCCAGCAGTGAGTTGGGGGGAGTAGCCTACAATGAGCAGTTCTTC. Protein: CASSELGGVAYNEQFF.

The chain couples TRBV18 to TRBJ2-1; 10 nucleotides line up with TRBD2. J lost 4 bases, V lost 6 bases, and 6 bases had no gene match. Germline V gives CDR1 KGHSH, CDR2 LQKENI. This CDR3 region has 15 residues. Here the CDR3 DNA reads TGTGCCAGCTCGGCCCTAGCGGGAGAGTACAATGAGCAGTTCTTC. Amino acids: CASSALAGEYNEQFF. The full variable domain, with the rest looked up from reference TRBV18 and TRBJ2-1, is NAGVMQNPRHLVRRRGQEARLRCSPMKGHSHVYWYRQLPEEGLKFMVYLQKENIIDESGMPKERFSAEFPKEGPSILRIQQVVRGDSAAYFCASSALAGEYNEQFFGPGTRLTVL.

The chain joins TRBV5-6 to TRBJ2-7, with 7 bases identical to TRBD2. Per germline, CDR1 SGHDT and CDR2 YYEEEE. V shed 0 bases and J 5 bases; nucleotides not matched to a gene: 8. The length of the CDR3 is 15 residues. In DNA, the CDR3 is TGTGCCAGCAGCTTGGCTCCGACTAGCTCGCACGAGCAGTACTTC. It encodes CASSLAPTSSHEQYF.

As for this clone: Being one base from a much bigger clone, this may be a read error. The rearrangement uses TRBV19 and TRBJ2-1; tentative D call: TRBD2 (5 bases). Trimming pared 7 bases from V and 3 bases from J, leaving 19 bases between. Germline values: CDR1 LNHDA, CDR2 SQIVND (reference sequence). The CDR3 sequence is 16 residues long. The CDR3: CASIASSRTHYNEQFF. The CDR3 bases are TGTGCCAGTATTGCCTCTAGCAGGACCCACTACAATGAGCAGTTCTTC.

The rearrangement uses TRBV5-1 and TRBJ2-2; 9 bases are shared with TRBD1. With V trimmed by 3 bases and J by 4 bases, 4 bases remained unmatched. Germline assignment: CDR1 SGHRS and CDR2 YFSETQ. The CDR3 loop spans 15 amino acids. In nucleotides, the CDR3 is TGCGCCAGCAGCTCGACAGGGGGTACCACCGGGGAGCTGTTTTTT. Its translation: CASSSTGGTTGELFF.

V usage is TRBV28 and J usage is TRBJ2-3, with 12 nucleotides matching TRBD2. Germline V CDR1 and CDR2: MDHEN, SYDVKM. Trimming at V came to 6 bases and at J to 2 bases, leaving 6 bases not matched to a gene. The length of the CDR3 is 16 residues. CDR3 sequence: CASSPSSGRDTDTQYF. Written as DNA, the CDR3 is TGTGCCAGCAGCCCCTCTAGCGGGAGGGACACAGATACGCAGTATTTT.